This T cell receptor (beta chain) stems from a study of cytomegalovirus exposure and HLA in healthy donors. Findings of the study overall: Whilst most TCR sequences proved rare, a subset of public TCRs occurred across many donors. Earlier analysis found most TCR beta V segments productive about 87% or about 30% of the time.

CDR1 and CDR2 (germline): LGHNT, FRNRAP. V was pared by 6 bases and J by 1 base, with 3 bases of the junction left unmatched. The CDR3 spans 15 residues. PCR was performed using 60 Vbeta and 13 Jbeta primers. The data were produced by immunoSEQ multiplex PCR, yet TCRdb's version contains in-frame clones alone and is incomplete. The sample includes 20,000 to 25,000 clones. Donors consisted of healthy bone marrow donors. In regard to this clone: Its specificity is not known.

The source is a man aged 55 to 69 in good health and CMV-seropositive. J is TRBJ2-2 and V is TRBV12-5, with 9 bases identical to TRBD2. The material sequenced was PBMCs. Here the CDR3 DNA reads TGTGCTAGTGGCCATAGCGGGAGGAACACCGGGGAGCTGTTTTTT. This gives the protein CASGHSGRNTGELFF.